These 8 T cell receptor beta chains share one sample of origin, sequenced in a study of cytomegalovirus exposure and HLA in healthy donors. The PCR ran on 60 Vbeta and 13 Jbeta primers. The protocol was immunoSEQ multiplex PCR, while the TCRdb copy is restricted to in-frame clones and leaves out a portion. The sample carries 29,000 or so clones, more than 55% recorded once. The material sequenced was PBMCs. The receptors here all came from a male donor in good health and CMV-seropositive.

The table lists this clone with a few counts. V gene TRBV21-1 combines with J gene TRBJ1-3; TRBD1 is taken as the D call from the table, unchecked against the DNA. TRBV21-1 is a pseudogene. The CDR3 consists of 16 residues. CDR3 sequence: CASSAGTGGVGNTIYF. As DNA, the CDR3 is TGTGCCAGCAGTGCCGGGACAGGGGGCGTGGGAAACACCATATATTTT.

This chain joins TRBV5-4 and TRBJ1-2, with unresolved D. Germline V CDR1 and CDR2: SGHNT, YYREEE (reference sequence). The CDR3 is made up of 14 amino acids. V gave up 0 bases and J gave up 6 bases, with 12 bases separating them. CDR3 bases: TGTGCCAGCAGCTTGGCCGTAGGGAGGGATGGCTACACCTTC. Its protein product is CASSLAVGRDGYTF.

The V call is TRBV18, the J call TRBJ1-4; 8 bases fit TRBD1. Trimming at V came to 3 bases and at J to 3 bases, leaving 6 bases not matched to a gene. The CDR3 is made up of 16 amino acids. CDR1 is KGHSH, CDR2 LQKENI, per germline. The CDR3 nucleotides read TGTGCCAGCTCACCCGGACAGGGTGGGTCTAATGAAAAACTGTTTTTT. Translating gives CASSPGQGGSNEKLFF. The variable domain in full, with the rest retrieved from reference TRBV18 and TRBJ1-4, is NAGVMQNPRHLVRRRGQEARLRCSPMKGHSHVYWYRQLPEEGLKFMVYLQKENIIDESGMPKERFSAEFPKEGPSILRIQQVVRGDSAAYFCASSPGQGGSNEKLFFGSGTQLSVL.

This clone was observed a handful of times. The chain combines TRBV5-6 with TRBJ1-1; possible D gene TRBD1, 6 bases. Germline loops: CDR1 SGHDT, CDR2 YYEEEE. The CDR3 runs 12 residues. Deletions cut 2 bases from V and 11 bases from J, with 13 bases between. The CDR3 is CASSFAGTSAFF. DNA of the CDR3: TGTGCCAGCAGCTTCGCAGGGACATCGGCTTTCTTT.

The rearrangement links TRBV6-5 to TRBJ2-7, with 9 nucleotides matching TRBD2. Germline CDR1 reads MNHEY; CDR2 reads SVGAGI. The CDR3 is 13 residues long. V lost 7 bases to trimming and J lost 4 bases; unmatched junction nucleotides: 5. The CDR3 loop reads CASTETSGYEQYF. DNA of the CDR3: TGTGCCAGCACCGAGACTAGCGGTTACGAGCAGTACTTC.

V is TRBV5-4 and J is TRBJ1-2, with 7 nucleotides matching TRBD1. This CDR3 has 14 residues. Per germline, CDR1 SGHNT and CDR2 YYREEE (reference sequence). The V gene end was trimmed by 0 bases and the J gene end by 6 bases; junction bases not matched to a gene: 5. The CDR3 DNA reads as TGTGCCAGCAGCTTGGATACAGGGGCGGATGGCTACACCTTC. It is translated as CASSLDTGADGYTF.

The chain combines TRBV5-6 with TRBJ1-3, with 11 nucleotides matching TRBD1. V lost 5 bases to trimming and J lost 2 bases; unmatched junction nucleotides: 6. Germline V gene lookup returns CDR1 SGHDT and CDR2 YYEEEE. The CDR3 spans 16 residues. CDR3 loop: CASRLMGQGAGNTIYF. CDR3 sequence (DNA): TGTGCCAGCAGACTAATGGGACAGGGGGCTGGAAACACCATATATTTT.

The chain is built from TRBV6-5 and TRBJ1-6, with D uncertain. From germline, CDR1 is MNHEY and CDR2 SVGAGI. V was shortened by 5 bases and J by 2 bases, with 7 bases between the two germline ends. This CDR3 has 14 residues. DNA of the CDR3: TGTGCCAGCAGTGCAGGCCCCTATAATTCACCCCTCCACTTT. Translating it yields CASSAGPYNSPLHF.